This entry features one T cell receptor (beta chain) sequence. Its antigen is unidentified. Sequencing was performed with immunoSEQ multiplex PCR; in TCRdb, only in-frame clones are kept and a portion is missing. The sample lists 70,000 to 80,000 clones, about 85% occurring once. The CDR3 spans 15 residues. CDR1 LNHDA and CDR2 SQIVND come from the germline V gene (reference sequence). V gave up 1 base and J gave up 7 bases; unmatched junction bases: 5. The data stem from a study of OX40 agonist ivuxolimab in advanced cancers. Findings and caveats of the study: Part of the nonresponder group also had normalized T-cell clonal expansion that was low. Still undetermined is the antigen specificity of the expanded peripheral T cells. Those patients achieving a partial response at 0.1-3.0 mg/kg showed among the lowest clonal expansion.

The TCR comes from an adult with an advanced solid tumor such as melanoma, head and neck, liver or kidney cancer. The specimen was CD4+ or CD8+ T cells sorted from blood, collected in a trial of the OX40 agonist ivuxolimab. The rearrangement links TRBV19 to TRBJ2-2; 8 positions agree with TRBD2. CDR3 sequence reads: CASSIGTSWNGELFF. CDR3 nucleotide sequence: TGTGCCAGTAGTATAGGGACTAGCTGGAACGGGGAGCTGTTTTTT.